This T cell receptor beta chain was retrieved from a study of shared clonotypes between healthy human individuals. Unmatched junction bases numbered 12, after V lost 4 bases and J lost 4 bases. Germline V gene data show CDR1 as SEHNR and CDR2 as FQNEAQ (reference sequence). The CDR3 has 17 residues. Study-wide findings and caveats: Sequencing depth was expected to affect clonotype sharing among donors. Across four donors, naive CD4 shared around 5.1%, naive CD8 under 4%, memory CD4 roughly 2.2%, memory CD8 about 0.4%. Sorted-subset samples were not fully sequenced, rarefaction indicated.

Regarding this clone: Its target is unknown.

Naive CD8 cells were CD45RO-negative, positively selected for CCR7, excluding terminally differentiated effector memory CD45RA+ cells. The deep-level immunoSEQ assay was used. This table comes from immunoSEQ multiplex PCR, and its TCRdb copy is limited to in-frame clones, with some not included. The repertoire holds about 2.1 million clones, 93% seen once, with about 1.7% in the top ten. The V call is TRBV7-9, the J call TRBJ2-2, with 7 bases that match TRBD1. Sequencing was carried out using naive CD8+ T cells from PBMCs. This TCR was sampled from a man between 18 and 35 years old in good health. Some clones in this sample may be carry-over from other donors' samples. The CDR3 is CASSSPPDRVPTGELFF. As DNA, the CDR3 is TGTGCCAGCAGCTCCCCCCCAGACAGGGTCCCCACCGGGGAGCTGTTTTTT. The full variable domain, rest sourced from reference TRBV7-9 and TRBJ2-2, is DTGVSQNPRHKITKRGQNVTFRCDPISEHNRLYWYRQTLGQGPEFLTYFQNEAQLEKSRLLSDRFSAERPKGSFSTLEIQRTEQGDSAMYLCASSSPPDRVPTGELFFGEGSRLTVL.